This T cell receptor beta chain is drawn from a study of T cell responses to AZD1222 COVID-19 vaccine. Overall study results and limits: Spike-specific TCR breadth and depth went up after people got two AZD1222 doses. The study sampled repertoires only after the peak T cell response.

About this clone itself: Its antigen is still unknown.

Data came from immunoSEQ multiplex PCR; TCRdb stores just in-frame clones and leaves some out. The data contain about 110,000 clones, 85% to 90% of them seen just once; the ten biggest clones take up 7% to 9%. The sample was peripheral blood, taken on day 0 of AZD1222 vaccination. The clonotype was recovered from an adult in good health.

Here the CDR3 DNA reads TGTGCCAGCAGTCCTGTGAGGGGGCGGGAGACCCAGTACTTC. Protein sequence: CASSPVRGRETQYF. The gene calls are TRBV6-5 and TRBJ2-5, with 7 bases matching TRBD1. The CDR3 length is 14 residues. The trim removed 5 bases at V and 5 bases at J, leaving 8 bases unmatched. Germline V gene lookup returns CDR1 MNHEY and CDR2 SVGAGI.